The clone carrying this T cell receptor (beta chain) was seen just once. Its antigen is currently unknown. V was pared by 5 bases and J by 0 bases, with 14 bases between. Germline lookup yields CDR1 MNHEY and CDR2 SMNVEV (reference sequence). The CDR3 contains 16 residues. The sample belongs to a study of T cells after yellow fever vaccination. General study points: A small proportion of clonotypes was detected in both the CD4 and CD8 compartments. Abundant clonotypes from the bulk population could have been carried over as contaminants into FACS-sorted repertoires. In post-booster samples, most primary-vaccination clones reappeared (approximately 97% CD4, over 70% CD8).

Synthesis of TCR cDNA relied on 5'RACE template switching, which attached a universal primer site and UMIs. TCRdb fed the 5' RACE reads into MiXCR, producing one record per CDR3 protein. Of hundreds of thousands of distinct CDR3 sequences in the sample, about 8.3% were seen once. Sample: PBMCs, taken around 45 days after the first yellow fever vaccination. The TCR was taken from a man younger than 35 who received the YFV17D yellow fever vaccine. J is TRBJ2-1 and V is TRBV27; D gene ambiguous. The CDR3, as DNA: TGTGCCAGCAGTGTGGGCCCTGACCTCTCCTACAATGAGCAGTTCTTC. This codes for CASSVGPDLSYNEQFF.